The next 4 T cell receptor beta chains were all read from a single sample in a study of T cells after posttransplantation cyclophosphamide. Clones were sequenced by immunoSEQ multiplex PCR, and TCRdb holds only the in-frame ones, with some missing. Found here are over 30,000 clones, no singletons; the ten largest cover approximately 1.2%. Sequencing was carried out using PBMCs. The receptors derive from a girl aged 5 to 17 in good health, CMV-negative, and a related stem cell transplant donor.

This clone was detected many times. The rearrangement uses TRBV5-5 and TRBJ2-1; TRBD2 agrees at 10 bases. Germline V lookup: CDR1 SGHKS, CDR2 YYEKEE (reference sequence). CDR3 size: 15 residues. With V trimmed by 3 bases and J by 3 bases, 3 bases remained unmatched. The CDR3 loop is CASSSGLADYNEQFF. The CDR3 DNA is TGTGCCAGCAGCTCCGGACTAGCGGACTACAATGAGCAGTTCTTC.

This chain joins TRBV13 and TRBJ2-7; D is possibly TRBD1 (6 bases). The CDR3 runs 13 residues. CDR1 is PRHDT and CDR2 is FYEKMQ in the germline V gene (reference sequence). The ends were cut back, 1 base at V and 6 bases at J, with 10 bases in the middle. The chain's CDR3 is CASSLAGTREQYF. In DNA form, the CDR3 reads TGTGCCAGCAGCTTAGCCGGGACACGCGAGCAGTACTTC.

The table lists this clone with many counts. The V gene is TRBV5-6, the J gene TRBJ1-5; TRBD1 is a possible D gene (5 bases). The germline CDR1 and CDR2 sequences are SGHDT and YYEEEE. The germline V and J ends were trimmed by 1 base and 6 bases, with 11 bases remaining between them. The CDR3 extends over 14 amino acids. CDR3 in amino acids: CASSLQGKVQPQHF. CDR3 sequence (DNA): TGTGCCAGCAGCTTGCAGGGTAAGGTTCAGCCCCAGCATTTT.

This clone was recorded a few times. The chain carries TRBV28 and TRBJ2-6; TRBD1 matches at 12 bases. V dropped 5 bases and J dropped 3; count of bases not matched to a gene: 5. Looked up from germline, CDR1 is MDHEN and CDR2 is SYDVKM. This CDR3 is 17 amino acids long. In DNA, the CDR3 is TGTGCCAGCAGTACCGGGACAGGGGGCTTTGGGGCCAACGTCCTGACTTTC. Translation: CASSTGTGGFGANVLTF.